The 14 T cell receptor beta chains in this list originate from one sample, sequenced in a study of blood T cell repertoires in COVID-19. Here immunoSEQ multiplex PCR was the method, and the copy in TCRdb shows in-frame clones only, minus some. The table has 250,000 to 400,000 clones, 87% seen once. Sequencing input: peripheral blood. Receptor source: a man aged 50-60 years with active or convalescent COVID-19.

This chain links TRBV19 with TRBJ1-1, with a weak D call TRBD1 (6 bases). Germline values: CDR1 LNHDA, CDR2 SQIVND (reference sequence). Trimming removed 5 bases at V and 5 bases at J, with 15 bases between. The CDR3 runs 14 residues. In DNA, the CDR3 is TGTGCCAGTAGTCAGGGGCTAGGATCGACTGAAGCTTTCTTT. This translates into CASSQGLGSTEAFF.

The gene calls are TRBV25-1 and TRBJ2-3, with 12 bases that match TRBD2. The CDR3 has 14 residues. With V trimmed by 6 bases and J by 5 bases, 3 bases remained unmatched. Germline V CDR1 and CDR2: MGHDK, SYGVNS. DNA of the CDR3: TGTGCCAGCAGAACTAGCGGGGGGTTAGATACGCAGTATTTT. This sequence encodes CASRTSGGLDTQYF.

The chain uses TRBV11-2 and TRBJ1-2; 12 nucleotides line up with TRBD1. Germline-derived CDR1 and CDR2 are SGHAT and FQNNGV. This CDR3 is built from 14 residues. J lost 4 bases, V lost 4 bases, and 1 base had no gene match. The CDR3 nucleotides read TGTGCCAGCAGCTGGGACAGGGGGCCCTATGGCTACACCTTC. It yields the protein CASSWDRGPYGYTF.

The chain has TRBV3-1 (or the pseudogene TRBV3-2) and TRBJ2-1; TRBD2 is a possible D gene (6 bases). The CDR3 has 16 amino acids. Looked up from germline, CDR1 is LGHDT and CDR2 is YNNKEL (reference sequence). Trimming stripped 0 bases from V and 3 bases from J, with 12 bases between. The CDR3 sequence: CASSQDWLASYNEQFF. CDR3 sequence (DNA): TGTGCCAGCAGCCAAGATTGGCTAGCGAGCTACAATGAGCAGTTCTTC.

The J gene is TRBJ2-2, the V gene TRBV5-1, with 7 bases that match TRBD2. Trimming removed 0 bases from V and 7 bases from J; junction bases left unmatched: 6. The CDR3 length is 15 residues. CDR1 is SGHRS, CDR2 YFSETQ, per germline. The DNA for the CDR3 is TGCGCCAGCAGCTTGGTTGGACTAGTGGGCGGGGAGCTGTTTTTT. Translation gives CASSLVGLVGGELFF. The variable domain in full, completed from reference TRBV5-1 and TRBJ2-2, reads KAGVTQTPRYLIKTRGQQVTLSCSPISGHRSVSWYQQTPGQGLQFLFEYFSETQRNKGNFPGRFSGRQFSNSRSEMNVSTLELGDSALYLCASSLVGLVGGELFFGEGSRLTVL.

The chain combines TRBV5-6 with TRBJ2-7, with D perhaps TRBD2 (5 bases). The length of the CDR3 is 12 residues. CDR1 and CDR2 from the germline V gene are SGHDT and YYEEEE. Trimming shortened V by 5 bases and J by 6 bases, and 12 bases separated the two germline ends. The CDR3 DNA reads TGTGCCAGCAGTCTGACTCGGGGCGAGCAGTACTTC. Protein product: CASSLTRGEQYF.

The J gene is TRBJ2-2, the V gene TRBV24-1; D unclear. Looked up from germline, CDR1 is KGHDR and CDR2 is SFDVKD. The CDR3 has 15 residues. V lost 0 bases to trimming and J lost 5 bases, with 9 bases between them. Here the CDR3 reads CATSDLRLSTGELFF. Written as DNA, the CDR3 is TGTGCCACCAGTGATTTGCGTTTGAGTACCGGGGAGCTGTTTTTT.

The J gene is TRBJ2-3, the V gene TRBV30, with a tentative D call TRBD1 (5 bases). V lost 2 bases, J lost 4 bases, and 19 bases lay in between. This CDR3 region has 16 residues. Germline lookup yields CDR1 GTSNPN and CDR2 SVGIG (reference sequence). The CDR3: CAWSPLLSVGADTQYF. Written as DNA, the CDR3 is TGTGCCTGGAGTCCCTTGCTATCCGTAGGGGCAGATACGCAGTATTTT.

This clone appeared a single time. The rearrangement uses TRBV28 and TRBJ2-1, with D unclear. Trimming left V 3 bases short and J 4 bases short, with 13 bases between. The germline V gene has CDR1 MDHEN and CDR2 SYDVKM. The CDR3 has 15 residues. Here the CDR3 reads CASSFFGGSYNEQFF. CDR3 bases: TGTGCCAGCAGTTTCTTCGGCGGCTCTTACAATGAGCAGTTCTTC.

Written as DNA, the CDR3 is TGTGCCAGCAGCCCAGAAGCGACAGGGGTTGCAACTAATGAAAAACTGTTTTTT. This gives the protein CASSPEATGVATNEKLFF. The chain uses TRBV7-2 and TRBJ1-4; 8 bases are shared with TRBD1. Per germline, CDR1 SGHTA and CDR2 FQGNSA. Trimming cost V 5 bases and J 0 bases; bases outside gene matches: 11. The CDR3 extends over 18 amino acids.

The rearrangement uses TRBV5-1 and TRBJ2-7, with TRBD2 matching over 8 bases. V gave up 5 bases and J gave up 1 base; unmatched junction bases: 5. Germline loops: CDR1 SGHRS, CDR2 YFSETQ. CDR3 length equals 14 residues. CDR3 protein: CASRPGLASYEQYF. The CDR3 nucleotides are TGCGCCAGCAGACCCGGACTAGCTTCCTACGAGCAGTACTTC.

The chain recombines TRBV18 with TRBJ2-1; 12 nucleotides match TRBD2. Trimming at V came to 3 bases and at J to 5 bases, leaving 5 bases not matched to a gene. CDR1 and CDR2 (germline): KGHSH, LQKENI. This CDR3 spans 16 amino acids. The CDR3 sequence is CASSPRLAGVNNEQFF. CDR3 coding DNA: TGTGCCAGCTCACCTAGACTAGCGGGAGTCAACAATGAGCAGTTCTTC.

The chain combines TRBV11-1 with TRBJ2-1, with 7 bases that match TRBD2. The length of the CDR3 is 14 residues. Germline assignment: CDR1 SGHAT and CDR2 FQDESV (reference sequence). The V gene end was trimmed by 2 bases and the J gene end by 5 bases; junction bases not matched to a gene: 3. For the CDR3, the DNA is TGTGCCAGCAGCTTACTCCGGGGGGACAATGAGCAGTTCTTC. As protein: CASSLLRGDNEQFF.

The genes are TRBV2 and TRBJ2-7; no definite D call. CDR1 SNHLY and CDR2 FYNNEI come from the germline V gene. V lost 0 bases and J lost 1, with 10 bases in between. This CDR3 region has 15 residues. In DNA form, the CDR3 reads TGTGCCAGCAGTGAAGCGTTAGCCCTTTCCTACGAGCAGTACTTC. Amino acids: CASSEALALSYEQYF. Full variable domain (missing parts from reference TRBV2 and TRBJ2-7): EPEVTQTPSHQVTQMGQEVILRCVPISNHLYFYWYRQILGQKVEFLVSFYNNEISEKSEIFDDQFSVERPDGSNFTLKIRSTKLEDSAMYFCASSEALALSYEQYFGPGTRLTVT.